This TCR beta chain was found in a study of graft-versus-host responses after intestinal transplantation. In the study overall: Multivisceral, liver-intestinal, or isolated intestinal grafts were transplanted into recipients. After anti-thymocyte globulin induction, recipients took tacrolimus and steroids for 2 to 3 years.

In the case of this clone: What it binds is not known.

Points from the study as a whole: The recipient marrow held GvH clones, and some of them showed up first in ileum or blood. Peak GvH clone levels in circulation were associated with early post-transplant HvG declines.

Intraepithelial plus lamina propria lymphocytes were released by processing graft tissue. Germline loops: CDR1 MNHEY, CDR2 SMNVEV (reference sequence). With 3 bases clipped from V and 5 bases from J, the junction kept 7 bases outside the gene matches. The CDR3 sequence is 16 residues long. Clones were read by immunoSEQ multiplex PCR, and TCRdb kept only the in-frame ones, dropping some. The sample lists roughly 36,000 clones, 75% to 90% seen once, with roughly 17% in the top ten. Source: ileum tissue, taken roughly 200 days after intestinal transplant. This sequence was found in a human patient who received an intestinal transplant, so some T cells may come from the graft donor. The V call is TRBV27, the J call TRBJ2-2; 9 bases align to TRBD2. The CDR3 region has the DNA TGTGCCAGCAGTTTGCAGTCCAGCGGGGGGACCGGGGAGCTGTTTTTT. It specifies CASSLQSSGGTGELFF.